This T cell receptor (beta chain) was sequenced during a study of blood T cell repertoires in COVID-19. The protocol was immunoSEQ multiplex PCR, while the TCRdb copy is restricted to in-frame clones and leaves out a portion. Altogether about 110,000 clones are present, approximately 90% being singletons, with the ten largest covering approximately 3.4%. The V end lost 4 bases, the J end lost 1 base, and 7 bases lay between the germline ends. The CDR3 is 13 amino acids. From germline, CDR1 is SNHLY and CDR2 FYNNEI. The receptor comes from a woman aged 50 to 65 with acute or convalescent COVID-19. The sample was peripheral blood. The V and J genes are TRBV2 and TRBJ1-1; no firm D call. This CDR3 is CASSGEWNTEAFF. CDR3 nucleotides: TGTGCCAGCAGTGGAGAATGGAACACTGAAGCTTTCTTT.